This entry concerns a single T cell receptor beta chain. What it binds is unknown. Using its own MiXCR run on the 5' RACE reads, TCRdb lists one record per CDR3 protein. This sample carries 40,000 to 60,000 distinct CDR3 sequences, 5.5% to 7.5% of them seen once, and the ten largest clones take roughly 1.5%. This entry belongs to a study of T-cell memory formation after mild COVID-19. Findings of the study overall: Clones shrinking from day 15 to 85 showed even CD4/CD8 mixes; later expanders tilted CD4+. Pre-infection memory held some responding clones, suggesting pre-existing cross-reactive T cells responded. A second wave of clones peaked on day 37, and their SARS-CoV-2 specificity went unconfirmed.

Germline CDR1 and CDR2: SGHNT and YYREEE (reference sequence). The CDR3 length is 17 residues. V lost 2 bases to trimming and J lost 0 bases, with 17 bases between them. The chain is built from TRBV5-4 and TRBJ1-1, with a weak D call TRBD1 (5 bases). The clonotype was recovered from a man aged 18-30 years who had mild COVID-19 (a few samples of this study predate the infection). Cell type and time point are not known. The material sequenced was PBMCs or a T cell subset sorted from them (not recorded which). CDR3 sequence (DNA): TGTGCCAGCAGCTTCGGGGGGAAGGCTCCAATGAACACTGAAGCTTTCTTT. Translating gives CASSFGGKAPMNTEAFF.